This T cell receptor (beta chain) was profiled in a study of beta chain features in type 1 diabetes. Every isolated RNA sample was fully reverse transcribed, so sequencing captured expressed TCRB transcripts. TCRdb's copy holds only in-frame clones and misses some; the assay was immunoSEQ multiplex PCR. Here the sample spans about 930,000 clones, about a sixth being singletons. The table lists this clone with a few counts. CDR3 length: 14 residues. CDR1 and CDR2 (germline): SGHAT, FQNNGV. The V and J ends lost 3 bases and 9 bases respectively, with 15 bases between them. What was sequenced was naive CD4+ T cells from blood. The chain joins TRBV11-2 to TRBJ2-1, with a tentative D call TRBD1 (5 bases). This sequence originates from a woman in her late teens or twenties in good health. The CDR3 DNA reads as TGTGCCAGCAGCTTTAGGGGTGGAGAGCCTGAGCAGTTCTTC. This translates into CASSFRGGEPEQFF.